This T cell receptor beta chain was identified during a study of control samples from healthy donors and cancer patients. Germline V gene lookup returns CDR1 LNHDA and CDR2 SQIVND (reference sequence). The CDR3 loop spans 15 amino acids. The germline V and J ends were trimmed by 0 bases and 4 bases, with 10 bases remaining between them. Profiled with immunoSEQ multiplex PCR; TCRdb holds only in-frame clones, not every one. The table records approximately 89,000 clones, approximately 87% of them present only once. The sequence was collected from a woman between 35 and 50 years old in good health. Material for sequencing was blood. The V call is TRBV19, the J call TRBJ2-1; maybe TRBD1 (5 bases). The CDR3 here is CASSIEGRSYNEQFF. CDR3 sequence (DNA): TGTGCCAGTAGTATAGAGGGGCGAAGTTACAATGAGCAGTTCTTC.